These T cell receptor beta chains were read from a single sample in a study of blood T cell repertoires in COVID-19. The assay was immunoSEQ multiplex PCR, and TCRdb's table has in-frame clones only and misses some. The sample lists 110,000 or so clones, 80% to 90% occurring once. Sequenced input: peripheral blood. The receptor source for this set is a middle-aged man with acute or convalescent COVID-19. The CDR3 runs from the conserved cysteine through the conserved F or W. A D gene is named only where the DNA matches it firmly. Size is omitted from some rows. Given values are once, few, many or a class for expanded clones.

j_call clone_size d_call v_call cdr3_nt cdr3_aa
TRBJ1-2 NA NA TRBV9 TGTGCCAGCAGCTCCCAGGGAGGATCCTATGGCTACACCTTC CASSSQGGSYGYTF
TRBJ2-3 few NA TRBV19 TGTGCCAGTAGCACTAGAGATACGCAGTATTTT CASSTRDTQYF
TRBJ1-3 NA NA TRBV6-5 TGTGCCAGCATAGCGGGGACCTCTGGAAACACCATATATTTT CASIAGTSGNTIYF
TRBJ2-7 NA TRBD1 TRBV10-3 TGTGCCATCAGTGCATCTCAGGGGGCGCGGCAGTACTTC CAISASQGARQYF
TRBJ1-2 NA TRBD1 TRBV2 TGTGCCAGCAGGGTAGACAGGGGCTATGGCTACACCTTC CASRVDRGYGYTF
TRBJ2-7 NA NA TRBV6-5 TGTGCCACCGAAGTCGGGGGTCCAACCTACGAGCAGTACTTC CATEVGGPTYEQYF
TRBJ1-2 NA TRBD1 TRBV6-4 TGTGCCAGGGTCCCAGGGGGGAATGGCTACACCTTC CARVPGGNGYTF
TRBJ2-5 NA TRBD1 TRBV24-1 TGTGCCACCAGAGAGAATCAGGGGGCAGGGGAGACCCAGTACTTC CATRENQGAGETQYF
TRBJ1-2 NA NA TRBV7-8 TGTGCCAGCAGCTTAGTTGGCGGGGATCAATCTGGCTACACCTTC CASSLVGGDQSGYTF
TRBJ2-3 NA TRBD2 TRBV5-4 TGTGCCAGCAGCTTGAGACTAGCGGGGCTGACAGATACGCAGTATTTT CASSLRLAGLTDTQYF
TRBJ1-1 NA TRBD1 TRBV7-2 TGTGCCAGCAGCCTGAGAGAAGGGGTGACAGGGGGCTACACTGAAGCTTTCTTT CASSLREGVTGGYTEAFF
TRBJ2-3 NA NA TRBV5-1 TGCGCCAGCAGCTCCCCTAGATCAGATACGCAGTATTTT CASSSPRSDTQYF
TRBJ2-3 few TRBD2 TRBV2 TGTGCCAGCAGTCTGGAACCACTAGCGGGGCACACAGATACGCAGTATTTT CASSLEPLAGHTDTQYF
TRBJ1-5 many NA TRBV23-1 TGCGCCAGCAGTCAATCGGGGGGACGGAGCAATCAGCCCCAGCATTTT CASSQSGGRSNQPQHF
TRBJ2-7 NA TRBD1 TRBV5-1 TGCGCCAGCAGCTTGGCTCCCGGACAGGGCGGCTACGAGCAGTACTTC CASSLAPGQGGYEQYF